The 29 T cell receptor beta chains listed next were all sequenced from one sample in a study of blood T cell repertoires in COVID-19. The method was immunoSEQ multiplex PCR; TCRdb's version includes in-frame clones alone and lacks a portion of them. In the table there are over 110,000 clones, around 86% of which are singletons. The specimen was PBMCs or T cells enriched from blood (not recorded which). These receptors originate from a man in his 60s who had recovered from COVID-19.

The rearrangement uses TRBV4-2 and TRBJ2-1; possibly TRBD1 for D (5 bases). The V end lost 3 bases, the J end lost 9 bases, and 24 bases lay between the germline ends. CDR3 length: 17 residues. Germline values: CDR1 LGHNA, CDR2 YNFKEQ. CDR3 sequence: CASSHSGHGASFSEQFF. CDR3 sequence (DNA): TGTGCCAGCAGCCATTCAGGACACGGCGCCTCATTTAGTGAGCAGTTCTTC.

This chain links TRBV6-5 with TRBJ1-2, with D maybe TRBD1 (6 bases). The CDR3 has 13 residues. The ends were cut back, 6 bases at V and 7 bases at J, with 15 bases in the middle. Germline lookup yields CDR1 MNHEY and CDR2 SVGAGI. The CDR3 sequence: CASSALGGGGYTF. CDR3 nucleotide sequence: TGTGCCAGCAGCGCCTTGGGAGGGGGTGGCTACACCTTC.

The V gene is TRBV10-2, the J gene TRBJ1-2, with 8 bases identical to TRBD1. V was pared by 9 bases and J by 5 bases, with 11 bases of the junction left unmatched. Looked up from germline, CDR1 is WSHSY and CDR2 is SAAADI. CDR3 length: 14 residues. The CDR3 DNA sequence: TGCGCCAGTATTCAACAGGGGGTGAGGTATGGCTACACCTTC. Translation gives CASIQQGVRYGYTF.

V is TRBV3-1 (or the pseudogene TRBV3-2) and J is TRBJ1-2; D is undetermined. The CDR3 covers 14 residues. V dropped 3 bases and J dropped 8 bases, with 16 bases sitting between them. CDR1 and CDR2 (germline): LGHDT, YNNKEL (reference sequence). The CDR3 reads CASSHGSIAGGYTF. The CDR3 DNA is TGTGCCAGCAGCCACGGGTCGATCGCGGGCGGCTACACCTTC.

This clone has a single count. The genes are TRBV27 and TRBJ2-1; D is possibly TRBD2 (6 bases). CDR1 MNHEY and CDR2 SMNVEV come from the germline V gene (reference sequence). The V gene lost 3 bases and the J gene lost 3 bases, with 9 bases spanning the gap. The length of the CDR3 is 14 residues. The CDR3 nucleotides are TGTGCCAGCAGTTTTAGGCGGGGCTACAATGAGCAGTTCTTC. This translates into CASSFRRGYNEQFF.

V is TRBV6-5 and J is TRBJ2-1, with 14 bases aligning to TRBD2. J gave up 9 bases and V 2 bases, and 0 bases lay outside the gene matches. Germline V gives CDR1 MNHEY, CDR2 SVGAGI. CDR3 size: 14 residues. The CDR3: CASSYGLAGGEQFF. The DNA for the CDR3 is TGTGCCAGCAGTTACGGACTAGCGGGGGGTGAGCAGTTCTTC.

This chain connects TRBV9 to TRBJ2-3, with 11 bases identical to TRBD2. V gave up 4 bases and J gave up 3 bases; unmatched junction bases: 7. The CDR3 contains 16 residues. Germline CDR1 SGDLS, CDR2 YYNGEE. The CDR3 DNA sequence: TGTGCCAGCAGCCGGAGTAGCGGGAGGGGAACAGATACGCAGTATTTT. This translates into CASSRSSGRGTDTQYF.

This chain joins TRBV14 and TRBJ1-1; 8 nucleotides align to TRBD1. CDR3 length equals 16 residues. Per germline, CDR1 SGHDN and CDR2 FVKESK. V lost 3 bases to trimming and J lost 6 bases; unmatched junction nucleotides: 12. The CDR3 nucleotides read TGTGCCAGCAGCCACCGACGGGCCCAGGGGGCCTCTGAAGCTTTCTTT. Its translation: CASSHRRAQGASEAFF.

The CDR3 sequence: CASKSRAGEQYF. The CDR3 bases are TGTGCCAGCAAGAGCAGGGCGGGAGAGCAGTACTTC. The V call is TRBV12-3 or TRBV12-4, the J call TRBJ2-7, with a tentative D call TRBD2 (6 bases). Trimming pared 7 bases from V and 7 bases from J, leaving 14 bases between. The CDR3 is made up of 12 amino acids.

The CDR3 region is CASSPSRGGAYEQYF. CDR3 bases: TGTGCCAGCAGCCCAAGCCGCGGGGGGGCCTACGAGCAGTACTTC. The chain has TRBV7-8 and TRBJ2-7; TRBD2 matches 9 bases. This CDR3 contains 15 residues. J lost 2 bases, V lost 5 bases, and 7 bases had no gene match. Germline V gene sequence: CDR1 SGHVS, CDR2 FQNEAQ.

J is TRBJ1-5 and V is TRBV28; D ambiguous. The CDR3 spans 13 residues. CDR1 and CDR2 from the germline V gene are MDHEN and SYDVKM. V lost 5 bases to trimming and J lost 5 bases, with 10 bases between them. CDR3 nucleotide sequence: TGTGCCAGCAGTCTCCCTTTCTATCAGCCCCAGCATTTT. Translated, it gives CASSLPFYQPQHF.

V usage is TRBV14 and J usage is TRBJ1-3; TRBD1 might be the D (5 bases). The CDR3 is 16 residues long. CDR1 is SGHDN and CDR2 is FVKESK in the germline V gene. V was trimmed by 3 bases and J by 4 bases, leaving 16 bases between them. The CDR3 here is CASSQLRPDTGNTIYF. Written as DNA, the CDR3 is TGTGCCAGCAGCCAGCTCCGCCCGGACACCGGAAACACCATATATTTT.

V usage is TRBV4-2 and J usage is TRBJ2-1, with 12 positions matching TRBD2. The CDR3 contains 20 residues. CDR1 is LGHNA and CDR2 is YNFKEQ in the germline V gene. Unmatched junction bases numbered 13, after V lost 0 bases and J lost 4 bases. In DNA form, the CDR3 reads TGTGCCAGCAGCCAAGAGCCCCCCCGACTAGCGGGAGATAAGTACAATGAGCAGTTCTTC. Translating gives CASSQEPPRLAGDKYNEQFF.

V is TRBV15 and J is TRBJ2-3; D ambiguous. The CDR3 runs to 12 residues. V was clipped by 3 bases and J by 1 base, with 2 bases between them. The germline gives CDR1 LNHNV, CDR2 YYDKDF (reference sequence). Here the CDR3 DNA reads TGTGCCACCAGCAGCGGCACAGATACGCAGTATTTT. Its protein product is CATSSGTDTQYF.

The chain carries TRBV14 and TRBJ2-2, with TRBD1 matching 12 bases. CDR1 and CDR2 (germline): SGHDN, FVKESK. V was pared by 3 bases and J by 6 bases, with 8 bases of the junction left unmatched. This CDR3 has 17 amino acids. In DNA, the CDR3 is TGTGCCAGCAGCCACCGGGACAGGGGGCGATGGGCCGGGGAGCTGTTTTTT. Amino acid sequence: CASSHRDRGRWAGELFF. The full variable domain, rest sourced from reference TRBV14 and TRBJ2-2, is EAGVTQFPSHSVIEKGQTVTLRCDPISGHDNLYWYRRVMGKEIKFLLHFVKESKQDESGMPNNRFLAERTGGTYSTLKVQPAELEDSGVYFCASSHRDRGRWAGELFFGEGSRLTVL.

This clone was seen a handful of times. The CDR3 DNA reads as TGTGCCAGCAGTTTTAAGCGGGGAAACAATGAGCAGTTCTTC. Protein product: CASSFKRGNNEQFF. V gene TRBV27 combines with J gene TRBJ2-1, with TRBD2 identical over 7 bases. V shed 3 bases and J 5 bases; nucleotides not matched to a gene: 4. The length of the CDR3 is 14 residues. The germline V gene has CDR1 MNHEY and CDR2 SMNVEV (reference sequence).

The chain carries TRBV6-5 and TRBJ1-3; 8 nucleotides align to TRBD1. The germline CDR1 and CDR2 sequences are MNHEY and SVGAGI. The CDR3 loop spans 15 amino acids. V gave up 6 bases and J gave up 2 bases; unmatched junction bases: 6. CDR3 nucleotides: TGTGCCAGCAGAGCCGACAGGGGCCCTGGAAACACCATATATTTT. The encoded protein is CASRADRGPGNTIYF.

This clone was observed once. The V gene is TRBV3-1 (or the pseudogene TRBV3-2), the J gene TRBJ2-4, with 13 bases that match TRBD2. J gave up 9 bases and V 5 bases, and 4 bases lay outside the gene matches. Per germline, CDR1 LGHDT and CDR2 YNNKEL (reference sequence). This CDR3 is built from 14 residues. CDR3 sequence (DNA): TGTGCCAGCAGCTCCGGGACTAGCGGGGCCATTCAGTACTTC. Translating gives CASSSGTSGAIQYF.

The chain recombines TRBV6-5 with TRBJ2-7, with 8 bases matching TRBD1. Germline loops: CDR1 MNHEY, CDR2 SVGAGI. CDR3 length: 13 amino acids. J lost 6 bases, V lost 10 bases, and 11 bases had no gene match. CDR3 region: CATSRTGNREQYF. The CDR3, as DNA: TGTGCCACATCTCGGACAGGGAATCGCGAGCAGTACTTC.

J is TRBJ2-5 and V is TRBV11-2; the D gene is possibly TRBD2 (5 bases). V lost 1 base to trimming and J lost 2 bases, with 8 bases between them. This CDR3 comprises 14 residues. Germline V lookup: CDR1 SGHAT, CDR2 FQNNGV. Here the CDR3 reads CASSLAGKQETQYF. The DNA for the CDR3 is TGTGCCAGCAGCTTAGCGGGGAAACAAGAGACCCAGTACTTC.

This clone was observed a single time. The chain carries TRBV27 and TRBJ2-1; TRBD2 is a possible D gene (5 bases). CDR3 length: 15 amino acids. Germline CDR1 MNHEY, CDR2 SMNVEV (reference sequence). Trimming stripped 2 bases from V and 6 bases from J, with 14 bases between. This CDR3 reads CASSLLARSRNEQFF. The CDR3 DNA reads as TGTGCCAGCAGTTTACTAGCAAGGTCCCGCAATGAGCAGTTCTTC.

The chain recombines TRBV30 with TRBJ1-1, with a tentative D call TRBD1 (6 bases). CDR3 length: 11 residues. V shed 8 bases and J shed 1 base, with 8 bases lying between them. Germline lookup yields CDR1 GTSNPN and CDR2 SVGIG (reference sequence). CDR3 sequence (DNA): TGTGCCGGGGGACAGAACACTGAAGCTTTCTTT. This gives the protein CAGGQNTEAFF.

The chain employs TRBV7-9 and TRBJ2-2; TRBD2 aligns across 13 bases. The CDR3 has 18 amino acids. Germline V gene data show CDR1 as SEHNR and CDR2 as FQNEAQ (reference sequence). After removal of 5 bases from V and 6 bases from J, the junction contained 12 bases not matched to a gene. CDR3 region: CASSIRRLAGGKSGELFF. The CDR3 nucleotides read TGTGCCAGCAGCATAAGAAGACTAGCGGGAGGCAAGTCCGGGGAGCTGTTTTTT. The full variable domain, completed using reference TRBV7-9 and TRBJ2-2, is DTGVSQNPRHKITKRGQNVTFRCDPISEHNRLYWYRQTLGQGPEFLTYFQNEAQLEKSRLLSDRFSAERPKGSFSTLEIQRTEQGDSAMYLCASSIRRLAGGKSGELFFGEGSRLTVL.

This clone has more than one count but fewer than ten. The chain links TRBV5-4 to TRBJ2-2; 12 nucleotides match TRBD2. There are 16 residues in the CDR3. CDR1 SGHNT and CDR2 YYREEE come from the germline V gene (reference sequence). The J segment lost 7 bases and the V segment lost 4 bases, leaving 8 bases of the junction unmatched. The CDR3 DNA sequence: TGTGCCAGCAGCACCCTAGCGGGAGGGCCGGGCGGGGAGCTGTTTTTT. Translation: CASSTLAGGPGGELFF.

The chain combines TRBV28 with TRBJ2-1; weak D call: TRBD2 (5 bases). The germline CDR1 and CDR2 sequences are MDHEN and SYDVKM. This CDR3 has 13 amino acids. The V and J ends lost 1 base and 12 bases respectively, with 13 bases between them. This chain's CDR3 is CASSLLGRRGQFF. The DNA of the CDR3 is TGTGCCAGCAGTTTATTAGGCCGACGGGGGCAGTTCTTC.

The gene calls are TRBV28 and TRBJ1-3; D unclear. The germline V gene encodes CDR1 MDHEN and CDR2 SYDVKM. With 7 bases removed from V and 2 bases from J, the gap between germline ends came to 9 bases. This CDR3 has 13 residues. The DNA for the CDR3 is TGTGCCAGCACTGTTCAGGCTGGAAACACCATATATTTT. Its translation: CASTVQAGNTIYF.

The V gene is TRBV18, the J gene TRBJ2-2; the match to TRBD2 covers 13 bases. Looked up from germline, CDR1 is KGHSH and CDR2 is LQKENI. J was trimmed by 8 bases and V by 1 base; bases with no gene match: 10. This CDR3 region has 18 residues. The DNA of the CDR3 is TGTGCCAGCTCACCACTTAAAGGACTAGCGGGAGTCGCTGGGGAGCTGTTTTTT. It yields the protein CASSPLKGLAGVAGELFF.

The chain has TRBV19 and TRBJ1-5; TRBD1 matches 8 bases. The germline gives CDR1 LNHDA, CDR2 SQIVND (reference sequence). Trimming at V came to 7 bases and at J to 6 bases, leaving 11 bases not matched to a gene. There are 15 residues in the CDR3. The CDR3 DNA sequence: TGTGCCAGTATTAGTCGGACAGGGTCTTCTCAGCCCCAGCATTTT. Translating gives CASISRTGSSQPQHF.

The chain carries TRBV4-2 and TRBJ1-3, with D uncertain. V lost 1 base to trimming and J lost 2 bases, with 9 bases between them. CDR1 and CDR2 from the germline V gene are LGHNA and YNFKEQ. The CDR3 has 15 amino acids. CDR3 in DNA: TGTGCCAGCAGCCAAGCAACGGTTACTGGAAACACCATATATTTT. Translating gives CASSQATVTGNTIYF.